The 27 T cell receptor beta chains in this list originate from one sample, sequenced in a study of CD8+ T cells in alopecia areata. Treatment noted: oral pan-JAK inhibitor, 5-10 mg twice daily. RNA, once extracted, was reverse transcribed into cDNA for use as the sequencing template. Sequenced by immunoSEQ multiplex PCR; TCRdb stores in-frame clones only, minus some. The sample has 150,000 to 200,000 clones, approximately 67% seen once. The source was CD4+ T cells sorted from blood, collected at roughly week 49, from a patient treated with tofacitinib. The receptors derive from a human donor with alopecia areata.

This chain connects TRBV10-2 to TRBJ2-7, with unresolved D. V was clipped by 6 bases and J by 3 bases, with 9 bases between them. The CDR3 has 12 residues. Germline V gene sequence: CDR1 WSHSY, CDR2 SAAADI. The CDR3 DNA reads TGCGCCAGCAGGCCTTCCAGCTACGAGCAGTACTTC. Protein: CASRPSSYEQYF.

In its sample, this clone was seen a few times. DNA of the CDR3: TGTGCCAGCAGCCGACCGATCCAGCGGGGGGGCGGTCACAATGAGCAGTTCTTC. This encodes CASSRPIQRGGGHNEQFF. This sequence joins TRBV27 and TRBJ2-1; TRBD2 matches 10 bases. V was clipped by 6 bases and J by 5 bases; unmatched bases: 16. Germline V CDR1 and CDR2: MNHEY, SMNVEV (reference sequence). This CDR3 contains 18 residues.

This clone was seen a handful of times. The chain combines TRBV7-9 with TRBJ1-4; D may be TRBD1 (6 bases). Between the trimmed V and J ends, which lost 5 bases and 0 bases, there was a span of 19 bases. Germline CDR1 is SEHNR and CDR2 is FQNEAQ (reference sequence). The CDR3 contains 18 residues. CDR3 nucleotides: TGTGCCAGCAGCCCATTAACCGGGACATCTGCAACTAATGAAAAACTGTTTTTT. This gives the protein CASSPLTGTSATNEKLFF.

DNA for the CDR3: TGCAGCGTTGCCCTAATCGTGAGGGGAACCGGGGAGCTGTTTTTT. This codes for CSVALIVRGTGELFF. The rearrangement uses TRBV29-1 and TRBJ2-2; either TRBD1 or TRBD2 may fit D (5 bases each). Trimming cost V 4 bases and J 5 bases, with 17 bases left between them. Germline CDR1 is SQVTM and CDR2 is ANQGSEA. This CDR3 is built from 15 residues.

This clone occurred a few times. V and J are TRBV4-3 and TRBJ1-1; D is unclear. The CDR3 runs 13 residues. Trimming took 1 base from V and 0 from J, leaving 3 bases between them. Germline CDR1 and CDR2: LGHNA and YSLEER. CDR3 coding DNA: TGCGCCAGCAGCCAAGCTGTGAACACTGAAGCTTTCTTT. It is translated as CASSQAVNTEAFF.

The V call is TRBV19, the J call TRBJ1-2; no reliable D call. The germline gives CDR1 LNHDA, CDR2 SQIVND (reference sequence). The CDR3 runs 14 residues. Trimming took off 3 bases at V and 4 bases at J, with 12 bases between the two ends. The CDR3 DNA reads TGTGCCAGTAGTATCAGAGGGTACAGCTATGGCTACACCTTC. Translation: CASSIRGYSYGYTF.

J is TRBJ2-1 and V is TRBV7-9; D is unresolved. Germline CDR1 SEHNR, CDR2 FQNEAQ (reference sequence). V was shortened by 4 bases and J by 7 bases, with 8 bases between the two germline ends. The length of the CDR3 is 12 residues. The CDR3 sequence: CASSSIVNEQFF. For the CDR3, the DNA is TGTGCCAGCAGCTCGATAGTTAATGAGCAGTTCTTC. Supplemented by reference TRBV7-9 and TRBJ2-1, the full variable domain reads DTGVSQNPRHKITKRGQNVTFRCDPISEHNRLYWYRQTLGQGPEFLTYFQNEAQLEKSRLLSDRFSAERPKGSFSTLEIQRTEQGDSAMYLCASSSIVNEQFFGPGTRLTVL.

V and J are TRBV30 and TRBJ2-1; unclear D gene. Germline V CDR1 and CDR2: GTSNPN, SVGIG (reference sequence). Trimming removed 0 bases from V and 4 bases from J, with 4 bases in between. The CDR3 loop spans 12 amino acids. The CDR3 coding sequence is TGTGCCTGGAGTGTAATGTACAATGAGCAGTTCTTC. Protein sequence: CAWSVMYNEQFF.

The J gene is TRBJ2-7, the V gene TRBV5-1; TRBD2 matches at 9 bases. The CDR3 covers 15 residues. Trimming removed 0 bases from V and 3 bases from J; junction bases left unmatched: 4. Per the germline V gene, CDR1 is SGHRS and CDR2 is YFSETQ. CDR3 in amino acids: CASSLELAGVYEQYF. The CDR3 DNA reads TGCGCCAGCAGCTTGGAATTAGCGGGGGTCTACGAGCAGTACTTC.

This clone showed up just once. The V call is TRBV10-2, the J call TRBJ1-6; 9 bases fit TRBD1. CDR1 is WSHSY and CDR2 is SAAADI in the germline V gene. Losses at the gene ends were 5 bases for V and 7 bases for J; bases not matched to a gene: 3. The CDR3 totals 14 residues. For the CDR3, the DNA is TGCGCCAGCAGTCTACAGGGGGCGAATTCACCCCTCCACTTT. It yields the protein CASSLQGANSPLHF.

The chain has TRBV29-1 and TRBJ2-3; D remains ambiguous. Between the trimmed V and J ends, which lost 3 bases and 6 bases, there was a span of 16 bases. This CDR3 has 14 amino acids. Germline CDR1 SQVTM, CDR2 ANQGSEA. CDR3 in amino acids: CSVDAADLLDTQYF. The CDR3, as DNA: TGCAGCGTTGATGCGGCAGACCTCCTGGATACGCAGTATTTT.

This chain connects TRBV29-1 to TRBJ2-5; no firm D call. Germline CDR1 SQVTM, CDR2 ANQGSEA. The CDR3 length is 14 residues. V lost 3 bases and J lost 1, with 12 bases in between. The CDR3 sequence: CSVEDPAGQETQYF. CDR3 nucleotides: TGCAGCGTTGAGGATCCCGCCGGCCAAGAGACCCAGTACTTC.

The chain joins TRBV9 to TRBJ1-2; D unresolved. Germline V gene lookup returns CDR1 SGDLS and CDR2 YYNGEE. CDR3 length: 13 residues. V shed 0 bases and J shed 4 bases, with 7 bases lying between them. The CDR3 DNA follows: TGTGCCAGCAGCGTAGAACAGTCCTATGGCTACACCTTC. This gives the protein CASSVEQSYGYTF. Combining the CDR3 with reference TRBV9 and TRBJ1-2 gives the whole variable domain DSGVTQTPKHLITATGQRVTLRCSPRSGDLSVYWYQQSLDQGLQFLIQYYNGEERAKGNILERFSAQQFPDLHSELNLSSLELGDSALYFCASSVEQSYGYTFGSGTRLTVV.

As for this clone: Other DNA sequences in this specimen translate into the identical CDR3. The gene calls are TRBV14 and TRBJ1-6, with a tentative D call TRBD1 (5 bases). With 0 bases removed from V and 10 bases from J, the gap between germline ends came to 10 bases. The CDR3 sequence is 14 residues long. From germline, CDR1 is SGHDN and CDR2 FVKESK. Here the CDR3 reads CASSQDLGGSPLHF. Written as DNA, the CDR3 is TGTGCCAGCAGCCAAGATTTGGGGGGATCACCCCTCCACTTT.

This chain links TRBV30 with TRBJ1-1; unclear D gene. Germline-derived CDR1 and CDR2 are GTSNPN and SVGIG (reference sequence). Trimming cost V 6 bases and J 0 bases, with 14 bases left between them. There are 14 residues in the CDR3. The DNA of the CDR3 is TGTGCCTGCTTAGGCGGGAAATTGAACACTGAAGCTTTCTTT. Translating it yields CACLGGKLNTEAFF.

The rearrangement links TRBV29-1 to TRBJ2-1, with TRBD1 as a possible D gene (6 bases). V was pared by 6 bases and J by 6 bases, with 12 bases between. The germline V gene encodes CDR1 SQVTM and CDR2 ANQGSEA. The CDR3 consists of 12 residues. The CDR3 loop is CSVNRDTNEQFF. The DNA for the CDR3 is TGCAGCGTCAACCGGGACACCAATGAGCAGTTCTTC.

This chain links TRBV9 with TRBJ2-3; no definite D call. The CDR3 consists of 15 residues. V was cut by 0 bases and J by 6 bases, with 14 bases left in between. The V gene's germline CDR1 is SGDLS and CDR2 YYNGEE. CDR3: CASSVGTVARDTQYF. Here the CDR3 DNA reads TGTGCCAGCAGCGTAGGGACCGTCGCACGGGATACGCAGTATTTT.

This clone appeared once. The DNA for the CDR3 is TGTGCCAGCAGCACCAGCAGCGGGGGACTCTCCTACGAGCAGTACTTC. Residues: CASSTSSGGLSYEQYF. This chain links TRBV7-2 with TRBJ2-7; TRBD2 matches at 8 bases. CDR1 SGHTA and CDR2 FQGNSA come from the germline V gene. The CDR3 has 16 amino acids. V was pared by 5 bases and J by 0 bases, with 9 bases of the junction left unmatched. Supplemented by reference TRBV7-2 and TRBJ2-7, the full variable domain reads GAGVSQSPSNKVTEKGKDVELRCDPISGHTALYWYRQSLGQGLEFLIYFQGNSAPDKSGLPSDRFSAERTGGSVSTLTIQRTQQEDSAVYLCASSTSSGGLSYEQYFGPGTRLTVT.

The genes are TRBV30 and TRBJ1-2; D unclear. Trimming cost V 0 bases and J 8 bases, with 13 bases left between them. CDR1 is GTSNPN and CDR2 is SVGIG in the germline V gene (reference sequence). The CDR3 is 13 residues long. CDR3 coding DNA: TGTGCCTGGAGTGTATGGGAAAAGGACGGCTACACCTTC. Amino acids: CAWSVWEKDGYTF.

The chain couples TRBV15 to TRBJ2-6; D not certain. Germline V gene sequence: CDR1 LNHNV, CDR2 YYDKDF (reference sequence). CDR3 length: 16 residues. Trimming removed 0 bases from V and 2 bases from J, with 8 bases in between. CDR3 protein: CATSREDGPGANVLTF. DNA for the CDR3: TGTGCCACCAGCAGAGAGGACGGACCTGGGGCCAACGTCCTGACTTTC.

In DNA, the CDR3 is TGTGCCTGCCCCGGGGGGTATGGCTACACCTTC. Its translation is CACPGGYGYTF. The chain carries TRBV30 and TRBJ1-2; TRBD1 is a possible D gene (5 bases). The CDR3 extends over 11 amino acids. Germline assignment: CDR1 GTSNPN and CDR2 SVGIG (reference sequence). V lost 6 bases, J lost 5 bases, and 10 bases lay in between.

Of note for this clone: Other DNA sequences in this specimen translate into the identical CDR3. CDR3: CASSPRGDTEAFF. The CDR3 region has the DNA TGTGCCAGCTCACCAAGGGGAGACACTGAAGCTTTCTTT. The chain joins TRBV18 to TRBJ1-1; D possibly corresponds to TRBD1 (5 bases). V was cut by 2 bases and J by 3 bases, with 7 bases left in between. Germline V gene lookup returns CDR1 KGHSH and CDR2 LQKENI. The CDR3 totals 13 residues.

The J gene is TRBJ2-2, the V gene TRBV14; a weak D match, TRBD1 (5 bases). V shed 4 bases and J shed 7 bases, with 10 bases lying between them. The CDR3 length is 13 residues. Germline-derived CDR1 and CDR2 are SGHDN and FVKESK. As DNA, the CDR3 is TGTGCCAGCAGCCGAATAGACAGCGGGGAGCTGTTTTTT. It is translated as CASSRIDSGELFF.

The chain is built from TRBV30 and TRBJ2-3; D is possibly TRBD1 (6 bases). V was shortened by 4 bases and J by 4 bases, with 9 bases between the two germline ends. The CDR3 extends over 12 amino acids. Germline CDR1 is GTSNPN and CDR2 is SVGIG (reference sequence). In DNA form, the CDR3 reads TGTGCCTGGAAGGCAGGGGCAGATACGCAGTATTTT. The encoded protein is CAWKAGADTQYF.

The CDR3 here is CSVEEQTNYGYTF. Here the CDR3 DNA reads TGCAGCGTTGAAGAACAGACTAACTATGGCTACACCTTC. The rearrangement joins TRBV29-1 to TRBJ1-2; D gene uncertain. V was pared by 0 bases and J by 0 bases, with 5 bases between. CDR1 and CDR2 from the germline V gene are SQVTM and ANQGSEA. This CDR3 spans 13 amino acids.

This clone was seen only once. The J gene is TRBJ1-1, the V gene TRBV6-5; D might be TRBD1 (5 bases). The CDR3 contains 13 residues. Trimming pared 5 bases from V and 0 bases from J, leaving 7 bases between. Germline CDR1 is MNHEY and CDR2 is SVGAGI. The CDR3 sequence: CASSRTLNTEAFF. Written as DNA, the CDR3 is TGTGCCAGCAGTCGGACATTGAACACTGAAGCTTTCTTT.

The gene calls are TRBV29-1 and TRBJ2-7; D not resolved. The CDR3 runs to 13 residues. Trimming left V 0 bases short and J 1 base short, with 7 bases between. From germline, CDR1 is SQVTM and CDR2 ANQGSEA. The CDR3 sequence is CSVEDIASYEQYF. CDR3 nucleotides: TGCAGCGTTGAAGATATAGCTTCCTACGAGCAGTACTTC.